This T cell receptor (beta chain) was recovered during a study of blood T cells in healthy people across ages. A sample-barcoded 5' primer and a J-beta primer mix were used in a second PCR of about 6 to 11 cycles. Every molecule of cDNA carried a tag from a template-switch adaptor with 12 random nucleotides. No fewer than 3 million CDR3-containing paired-end reads came from each sample. TCRdb redid the calling of the 5' RACE reads with MiXCR, one entry per CDR3 protein. The sample lists about 1.1 million distinct CDR3 sequences; around two fifths were seen once. V lost 5 bases and J 2 bases, leaving 12 bases between the germline ends. CDR3 length: 14 residues. Per germline, CDR1 SGHTA and CDR2 FQGNSA.

This receptor was taken from a young man in good health. The source material was blood. The chain is built from TRBV7-2 and TRBJ2-5, with D possibly being TRBD1 or TRBD2 (5 bases each). CDR3 coding DNA: TGTGCCAGCAGCCCCCCGGGACCGCAAGAGACCCAGTACTTC. Translating gives CASSPPGPQETQYF.